These T cell receptor beta chains were read from a single sample in a study of regulatory T cells in long-lasting Graves disease. TCRdb ran MiXCR on the multiplex PCR reads and lists one entry per CDR3 protein. The table includes about 460,000 distinct CDR3 sequences, around a fifth detected once. Here the sequenced sample was peripheral blood mononuclear cells (PBMCs), taken when the disease was refractory, from a patient treated with antithyroid drugs. The receptors derive from a female donor with Graves disease. The CDR3 runs from the conserved cysteine through the conserved F or W. The D gene is left open where the match is weak. Size is omitted from some rows. Given values are once, few, many or a class for expanded clones.

J | D | V | size | DNA | CDR3
TRBJ2-7 | - | TRBV29-1 | many | TGCAGCGTTCAGTCAGGCTATGGTACCTACGAGCAGTACTTC | CSVQSGYGTYEQYF
TRBJ1-1 | - | TRBV6-1 | many | TGTGCCAGCAGTGAAATAGGAAAAAGAAACACTGAAGCTTTCTTT | CASSEIGKRNTEAFF
TRBJ1-2 | - | TRBV20-1 | - | TGCAGTGCTAGAGATAACCCAGGGTTCGATGGCTACACCTTC | CSARDNPGFDGYTF
TRBJ1-5 | - | TRBV24-1 | few | TGTGCCACCAGTGGGGACCGTCGGCAGCCCCAGCATTTT | CATSGDRRQPQHF
TRBJ2-2 | TRBD1 | TRBV24-1 | few | TGTGCCACCAGTGACCCCTACGGACAGGGGGCCCAGAACACCGGGGAGCTGTTTTTT | CATSDPYGQGAQNTGELFF
TRBJ2-7 | - | TRBV9 | few | TGTGCCAGCAGCAAACGGACAGCCCCAGGGGAGCAGTACTTC | CASSKRTAPGEQYF
TRBJ1-1 | - | TRBV5-1 | few | TGCGCCAGCAGCGGGACGGATGGCTTAAGTAATTCTGAAGCTTTCTTT | CASSGTDGLSNSEAFF
TRBJ1-4 | - | TRBV2 | many | TGTGCCAGCAGTACGGACGGGGCTAATGAAAAACTGTTTTTT | CASSTDGANEKLFF
TRBJ1-1 | - | TRBV12-3/TRBV12-4 | - | TGTGCCAGCAATCGAGGAAAGGGGAACACTGAAGCTTTCTTT | CASNRGKGNTEAFF
TRBJ1-6 | - | TRBV28 | many | TGTGCCAGCACCAATTTCCGGGGAGGGGACCTCCACTTT | CASTNFRGGDLHF
TRBJ2-5 | - | TRBV6-2/TRBV6-3 | few | TGTGCCAGCAGTGAAGAGCCGGGACTTCAGGAAGAGACCCAGTACTTC | CASSEEPGLQEETQYF
TRBJ1-2 | - | TRBV9 | few | TGTGCCAGCAGCGCGGAAGGGAGGAACTATGGCTACACCTTC | CASSAEGRNYGYTF
TRBJ2-3 | - | TRBV28 | few | TGTGCCAGCAGTTCCCCGGGACGCACAGATACGCAGTATTTT | CASSSPGRTDTQYF
TRBJ1-2 | - | TRBV25-1 | - | TGTGCCAGCAGTGATTATCGTGGGGGGCTCCAGGCTGGCTACACCTTC | CASSDYRGGLQAGYTF
TRBJ2-5 | TRBD2 | TRBV20-1 | few | TGCAGTGCCGGGACTAGCGGGGGCAGGTACCAAGAGACCCAGTACTTC | CSAGTSGGRYQETQYF
TRBJ2-3 | - | TRBV11-3 | - | TGTGCCAGCAGCCCGAGTACAGGGTTCCACACAGATACGCAGTATTTT | CASSPSTGFHTDTQYF
TRBJ1-2 | - | TRBV14 | - | TGTGCCAGCAGCCAAGGGCAGGGGCCCCAATATGGCTACACCTTC | CASSQGQGPQYGYTF
TRBJ2-5 | TRBD1 | TRBV7-8 | - | TGTGCCAGCAGCTTAAAGGCTTCAGGGGGCAGGGAGACCCAGTACTTC | CASSLKASGGRETQYF
TRBJ2-1 | TRBD2 | TRBV28 | - | TGTGCCAGCAGTTTTGCAGGGCGCTTTACTAGCGGGAGGGCTGGGTACAATGAGCAGTTCTTC | CASSFAGRFTSGRAGYNEQFF
TRBJ1-2 | - | TRBV28 | many | TGTGCCAGCAGTTTCCCCGCCGAGGGGGTTCGGAATGGCTACACCTTC | CASSFPAEGVRNGYTF
TRBJ2-5 | - | TRBV3-1 | many | TGTGCCAGCTTGGGACGGGAGACCCAGTACTTC | CASLGRETQYF
TRBJ1-6 | TRBD1 | TRBV9 | few | TGTGCCAGCAACCGGGACAGGGGGCATAATTCACCCCTCCACTTT | CASNRDRGHNSPLHF
TRBJ2-2 | - | TRBV29-1 | many | TGCAGCGTTGGGTTGACAGGGAACACCGGGGAGCTGTTTTTT | CSVGLTGNTGELFF
TRBJ1-1 | - | TRBV11-2 | many | TGTGCCAGCTCCCATTCAGCGGGGGCTGAAGCTTTCTTT | CASSHSAGAEAFF
TRBJ2-5 | TRBD2 | TRBV9 | - | TGTGCCAGCAGCCCAAGCGGGGGGGCCGACGAGACCCAGTACTTC | CASSPSGGADETQYF
TRBJ1-5 | - | TRBV27 | many | TGTGCCAGCAGCGCCTTTCACAGTAGTAGCAATCAGCCCCAGCATTTT | CASSAFHSSSNQPQHF